The 9 T cell receptor beta chains listed next were all sequenced from one sample in a study of blood T cell repertoires in COVID-19. The repertoire was sequenced with immunoSEQ multiplex PCR; TCRdb's copy has only in-frame clones and lacks some. The sample consists of approximately 97,000 clones, more than 65% of them appearing once. The material sequenced was peripheral blood. The receptors here all came from a man aged 60-69 years with acute or convalescent COVID-19.

The chain couples TRBV5-6 to TRBJ2-7, with 8 bases lining up with TRBD1. Germline trimming cut 4 bases from V and 4 bases from J; bases unmatched to any gene: 7. Germline V gives CDR1 SGHDT, CDR2 YYEEEE. The CDR3 is 14 amino acids. In nucleotides, the CDR3 is TGTGCCAGCAGCGCCGGGACAGGCATATACGAGCAGTACTTC. Residues: CASSAGTGIYEQYF.

The rearrangement uses TRBV24-1 and TRBJ2-5; D may be TRBD1 (5 bases). CDR1 and CDR2 from the germline V gene are KGHDR and SFDVKD. The V gene lost 3 bases and the J gene lost 0 bases, with 13 bases spanning the gap. This CDR3 has 16 amino acids. The CDR3 nucleotides read TGTGCCACCAGTGATCCAGGGCCCCAGTACCAAGAGACCCAGTACTTC. It encodes CATSDPGPQYQETQYF.

The rearrangement joins TRBV7-3 to TRBJ1-1; 7 bases match TRBD1. CDR1 and CDR2 from the germline V gene are SGHTA and FQGTGA. The CDR3 is 15 residues long. V lost 2 bases, J lost 5 bases, and 8 bases stayed unmatched. CDR3 nucleotide sequence: TGTGCCAGCAGCTTAGCGGGAGGGGGCTGGACTGAAGCTTTCTTT. Protein: CASSLAGGGWTEAFF.

The gene calls are TRBV5-1 and TRBJ2-4, with D maybe TRBD2 (5 bases). This CDR3 is 14 amino acids long. Germline V gene data show CDR1 as SGHRS and CDR2 as YFSETQ. With 1 base removed from V and 8 bases from J, the gap between germline ends came to 13 bases. The chain's CDR3 is CASSLYTGSDIQYF. CDR3 nucleotides: TGCGCCAGCAGCTTGTATACTGGGAGTGACATTCAGTACTTC. The full variable domain, in which reference TRBV5-1 and TRBJ2-4 provide the parts outside the CDR3, is KAGVTQTPRYLIKTRGQQVTLSCSPISGHRSVSWYQQTPGQGLQFLFEYFSETQRNKGNFPGRFSGRQFSNSRSEMNVSTLELGDSALYLCASSLYTGSDIQYFGAGTRLSVL.

The chain couples TRBV7-8 to TRBJ2-6; D is perhaps TRBD1 (5 bases). The CDR3 is 14 amino acids. V lost 5 bases and J 4 bases, leaving 9 bases between the germline ends. Germline values: CDR1 SGHVS, CDR2 FQNEAQ. The chain's CDR3 is CASSAQGGANVLTF. The DNA of the CDR3 is TGTGCCAGCAGCGCGCAGGGAGGGGCCAACGTCCTGACTTTC.

This clone is judged medium-sized. The chain recombines TRBV7-2 with TRBJ2-1; D perhaps matches TRBD2 (6 bases). CDR1 is SGHTA, CDR2 FQGNSA, per germline. V was pared by 1 base and J by 7 bases, with 8 bases between. CDR3 size: 13 residues. CDR3 in amino acids: CASSLVAGNEQFF. The DNA of the CDR3 is TGTGCCAGCAGCTTAGTGGCGGGGAATGAGCAGTTCTTC.

CDR3 amino acids: CASSLEVYRYLNTEAFF. The CDR3 nucleotides are TGTGCCAGCAGCTTAGAAGTATACCGATACTTGAACACTGAAGCTTTCTTT. This rearrangement joins TRBV7-2 to TRBJ1-1; D is undetermined. The germline gives CDR1 SGHTA, CDR2 FQGNSA. Trimming shortened V by 1 base and J by 0 bases, and 15 bases separated the two germline ends. The CDR3 runs to 17 residues.

The V call is TRBV4-1, the J call TRBJ2-5, with 8 bases lining up with TRBD1. The V and J ends lost 0 bases and 5 bases, in that order; junction bases with no gene match: 5. The length of the CDR3 is 15 residues. The germline V gene encodes CDR1 MGHRA and CDR2 YSYEKL. Here the CDR3 reads CASSQERRGQETQYF. The CDR3 nucleotides are TGCGCCAGCAGCCAAGAACGCAGGGGGCAGGAGACCCAGTACTTC.

This rearrangement joins TRBV14 to TRBJ2-3; TRBD1 aligns across 7 bases. Germline CDR1 and CDR2: SGHDN and FVKESK. This CDR3 is built from 13 residues. V was pared by 6 bases and J by 3 bases, with 3 bases of the junction left unmatched. CDR3 DNA: TGTGCCAGCAGGAAGACAGGGACAGATACGCAGTATTTT. Translated: CASRKTGTDTQYF.